This T cell receptor (beta chain) is from a study of blood T cells in healthy people across ages. Study-level findings and limits: Compared with aged donors, long-lived donors showed fewer expanded clones, suggesting selection. Samples with more naive T cells showed higher observed beta diversity.

This CDR3 contains 13 residues. Per the germline V gene, CDR1 is LNHNV and CDR2 is YYDKDF (reference sequence). A remark on this clonotype: Its target is unknown. One junction end disagrees with the germline gene, perhaps due to a read error.

Combining a sample-barcoded 5' primer with a J-beta primer mix, a second PCR ran for 7 to 11 cycles. From the 5' RACE reads, TCRdb called clonotypes with MiXCR, one entry per CDR3 protein. The sample lists 580,000 or so distinct CDR3 sequences; around half were seen once. The source material was blood. The chain uses TRBV15 and TRBJ2-4; 7 nucleotides agree with TRBD1. The sequence was obtained from a man aged 80 or over in good health. The CDR3: CASSLGGPDIQYF. DNA for the CDR3: TGTGCCTCCAGCCTAGGGGGCCCAGACATTCAGTACTTC.